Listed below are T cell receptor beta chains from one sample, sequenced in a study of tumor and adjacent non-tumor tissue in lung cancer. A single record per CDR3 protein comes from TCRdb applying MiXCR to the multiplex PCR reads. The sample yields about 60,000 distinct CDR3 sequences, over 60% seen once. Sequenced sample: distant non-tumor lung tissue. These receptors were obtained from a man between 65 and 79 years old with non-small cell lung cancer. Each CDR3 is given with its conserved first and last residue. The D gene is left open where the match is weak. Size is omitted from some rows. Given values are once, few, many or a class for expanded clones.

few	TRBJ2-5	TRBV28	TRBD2	TGTGCCACTTGGTACAGCGGGAGGGTGGAGACCCAGTACTTC	CATWYSGRVETQYF
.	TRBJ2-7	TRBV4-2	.	TGTGCCAGCAGTCAAGTGTCTAAAGGACCCTACGAGCAGTACTTC	CASSQVSKGPYEQYF
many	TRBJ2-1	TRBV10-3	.	TGTGCCATCAGTGAGTCGGGAGACTCCTACAATGAGCAGTTCTTC	CAISESGDSYNEQFF
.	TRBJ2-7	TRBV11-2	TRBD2	TGTGCCAGCAGCCAAACCCTAGCGGCCCCCCCCTACGAGCAGTACTTC	CASSQTLAAPPYEQYF
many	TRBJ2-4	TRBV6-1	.	TGTGCCAGCAGTGATGGGCAGGGGAACATTCAGTACTTC	CASSDGQGNIQYF
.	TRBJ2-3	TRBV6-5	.	TGCGCCTGTAGTTACTCAGGGCTAGCGCAGTATTTT	CACSYSGLAQYF
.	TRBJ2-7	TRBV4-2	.	TGTACCAGCAGCCAAGTGTCTAGAGGACCCTACGGGCAGTACTTC	CTSSQVSRGPYGQYF
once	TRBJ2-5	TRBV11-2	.	TGTGCCAGCAGCTTAGAAGGACACCATGAGACCCAGTACTTC	CASSLEGHHETQYF
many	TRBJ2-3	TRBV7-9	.	TGTGCCAGCAGCTCCCGGGAGATCGGCACAGATACGCAGTATTTT	CASSSREIGTDTQYF
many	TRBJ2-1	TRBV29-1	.	TGCAGCGTTGGCGGGGCGGGAGAGCAGTTCTTC	CSVGGAGEQFF
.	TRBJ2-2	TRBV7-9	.	TGTGCCAACAGCCCCCTTACCCAAGTGGGGGAACCCGGGGAGCTGTTTTTT	CANSPLTQVGEPGELFF
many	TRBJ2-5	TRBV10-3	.	TGTGCCATCAGTGAGTCTCGGGAGACCCAGTACTTC	CAISESRETQYF
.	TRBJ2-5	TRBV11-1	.	TGTGCCAGCACCCGGAGAGATCAACAAGAGACCCAGTACTTC	CASTRRDQQETQYF
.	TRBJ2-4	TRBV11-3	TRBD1	TGTATCAGCAGCTTGAACAGGGGTAGTTCCAAAAACATTCAGTACTTC	CISSLNRGSSKNIQYF
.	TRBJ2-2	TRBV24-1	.	TGTGCCACCAGTGTGGGACGGGACACCGGGGAGCTGTTTTTT	CATSVGRDTGELFF
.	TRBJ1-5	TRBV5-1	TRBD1	TGCGCCAGCAGCCAAAGCTTACCGGGACAGGGGACGGGGCAGCCCCAGCATTTT	CASSQSLPGQGTGQPQHF
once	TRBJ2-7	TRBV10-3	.	TGTGCCACTACAGCGGGCAACGAGCAGTACTTC	CATTAGNEQYF
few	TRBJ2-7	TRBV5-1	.	TGCGCCAGCATCCCCTTGGCGGGACAAACCGGCGAGCTGTACTTC	CASIPLAGQTGELYF
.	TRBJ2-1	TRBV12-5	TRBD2	TGTGCTAGTGGTTTGGAGAAGGGCGGGGGGTCCTACAATGAGCAGTTCTTC	CASGLEKGGGSYNEQFF
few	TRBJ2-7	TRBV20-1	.	TGCAGTGCCGACGAGGGGGATCTTACCGAGCAGTACTTC	CSADEGDLTEQYF
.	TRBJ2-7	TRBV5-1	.	TGCGCCAGCAGCCTGACAGGCGTCTACGGAGAGCAGTACTTC	CASSLTGVYGEQYF
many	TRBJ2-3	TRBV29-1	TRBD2	TGCAGCGTTGAAGGAGGGTTGTCTTTGCGCGGGAGGAGGACAGATACGCAGTATTTT	CSVEGGLSLRGRRTDTQYF
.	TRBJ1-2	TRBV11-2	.	TGTACCAGCAGCCCCCGGCGGCATGGGGACACTACCTTC	CTSSPRRHGDTTF
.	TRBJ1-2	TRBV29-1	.	TGCAGCGTCGATGAGGGCCAATACTATGGCTACACTTTC	CSVDEGQYYGYTF
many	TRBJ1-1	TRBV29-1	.	TGCAGCGGGACAGCCCAAGGTGAAGCTTTCTTT	CSGTAQGEAFF
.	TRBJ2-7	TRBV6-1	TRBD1	TGTGCCAACAGTGAAAGACAGGGGAGCTCCTACGAGCAGTATTTC	CANSERQGSSYEQYF
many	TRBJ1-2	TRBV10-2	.	TGCGCCAGCAGTGACCGGGTTCTCTTTGGCTACACCTTC	CASSDRVLFGYTF
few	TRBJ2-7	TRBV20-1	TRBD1	TGCAGTGCCACACCCTCGGGACAGGGATCCTACGAGCAGTACTTC	CSATPSGQGSYEQYF
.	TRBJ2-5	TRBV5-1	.	TGCGCCAGCAGCTTGGACCGGACAGCCAGGTGGCAAGAGACCCAGTACTTC	CASSLDRTARWQETQYF
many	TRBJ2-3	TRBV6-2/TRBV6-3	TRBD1	TGTGCCAGCAGCCCCGACAGGGGACCCGCAGATACGCAGTATTTT	CASSPDRGPADTQYF
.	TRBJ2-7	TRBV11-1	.	TGTACCAGCAGCTTAGCGCGACTATCGGGTTCCTACGAGCAGTACTTC	CTSSLARLSGSYEQYF
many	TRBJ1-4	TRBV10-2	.	TGCGCCAGCAGTGAATGGGGGATAAATGAAAAACTGTTTTTT	CASSEWGINEKLFF
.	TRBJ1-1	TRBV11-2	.	TGTGCCAGCAGCCCACAACACCCGAAGAATGAAGCTTTCTTT	CASSPQHPKNEAFF
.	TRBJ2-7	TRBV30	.	TGTGGCTGGACACCACTCTCTTGCGGTATATACGAGCAGTACTTC	CGWTPLSCGIYEQYF
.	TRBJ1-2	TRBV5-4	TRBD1	TGTGCCAGCAGCTGGTCGGGACAGGACCTCTATGGCTATACCTTC	CASSWSGQDLYGYTF
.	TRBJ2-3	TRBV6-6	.	TGTGCCAGCAGTTGGTCTACCAGCAGAGATACGCAGTATTTT	CASSWSTSRDTQYF
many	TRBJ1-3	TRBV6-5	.	TGTGCCAGCAGTTACGAGGCGGCCTCTGGAAACACCATATATTTT	CASSYEAASGNTIYF
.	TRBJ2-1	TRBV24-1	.	TGTGCCACCAGTGGTTTAACCGAGCAGTTCTTC	CATSGLTEQFF
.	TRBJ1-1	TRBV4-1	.	TGCGCCAGCAGCCACGGTAGGGGAGGTACTGAAGTTTTCTTT	CASSHGRGGTEVFF
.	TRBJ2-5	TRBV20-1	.	TGCGATGCCCCTACTAACGGGAGCCTGCAAGAGACCCAGTACTTC	CDAPTNGSLQETQYF
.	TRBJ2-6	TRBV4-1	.	TGCGCCAGCAGCCAAGATACCGGCGGGGCCAACATCCTGACTTTC	CASSQDTGGANILTF
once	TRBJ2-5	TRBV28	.	TGCGCCAGCAGAACGGACACGTACCAAGTGACCCAGTACTTC	CASRTDTYQVTQYF
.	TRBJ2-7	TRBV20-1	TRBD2	TGCGGTGCTAGCGACGGGCTAGCGGGAGGGCAACAGTACTTC	CGASDGLAGGQQYF
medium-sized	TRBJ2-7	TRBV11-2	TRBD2	TGTGCCAGCAGCTTAACTAGCGGGATGTACGAGCAGTACTTC	CASSLTSGMYEQYF
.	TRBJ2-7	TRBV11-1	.	TGTGCCAGCAGCTTAGCGCGACCGGACTCCTACGAACAGTACTTC	CASSLARPDSYEQYF
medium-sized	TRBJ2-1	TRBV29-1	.	TGCAGCGTTGTAGCAGGGGTTAACAATGAGCAGTTCTTC	CSVVAGVNNEQFF
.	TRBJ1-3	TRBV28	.	TGTGCCAGCAGCCCACGAGGGGGAACTGGAAACACCGTATATTTT	CASSPRGGTGNTVYF
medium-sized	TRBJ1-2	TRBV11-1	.	TGTGCCAGCAGCCCTGACAGTCCACGCTACACCTTC	CASSPDSPRYTF
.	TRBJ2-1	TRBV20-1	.	TGCACTGCTAGGGCCCCCTTCGAGAGCTCCTGCAATGAGCAGTTCTTC	CTARAPFESSCNEQFF
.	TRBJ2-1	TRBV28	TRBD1	TGTGCCAGCAGTTTCTATAAGACAGGGTCAGTATACAATGAGCAGTTCTTC	CASSFYKTGSVYNEQFF
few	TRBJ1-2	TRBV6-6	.	TGTGTCAGCAGTTACGCGCAACAGGGTCACGGCTACACCTTC	CVSSYAQQGHGYTF
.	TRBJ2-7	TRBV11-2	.	TGTGCCAGCAGCTTAATCAGAGGCTACGAGGAGTACTTC	CASSLIRGYEEYF